This T cell receptor (beta chain) stems from a study of blood T cell repertoires in COVID-19. For the study at large: Sites in the United States, Italy and Spain provided acute and convalescent COVID-19 samples. T cells, B-cell-depleted T cells, or PBMCs provided the cDNA or gDNA that served as material.

V dropped 10 bases and J dropped 7 bases, with 19 bases sitting between them. CDR1 is MNHEY, CDR2 SVGAGI, per germline. CDR3 length: 14 amino acids. Authors' methods: Reference gene primer amplification gave estimated nucleated cell counts. The method was immunoSEQ multiplex PCR; TCRdb's version includes in-frame clones alone and lacks a portion of them. V and J calls and clone size are those listed in that table; D and trimming were worked out from the DNA. The repertoire holds about 98,000 clones, with approximately 86% as singletons. This sequence originates from a man aged 65 to 85 with active or convalescent COVID-19. The chain couples TRBV6-5 to TRBJ2-2; no firm D call. The sequencing input was peripheral blood. CDR3 protein: CATSPQPIGGELFF. The CDR3 bases are TGTGCCACCTCTCCACAGCCCATCGGCGGGGAGCTGTTTTTT.